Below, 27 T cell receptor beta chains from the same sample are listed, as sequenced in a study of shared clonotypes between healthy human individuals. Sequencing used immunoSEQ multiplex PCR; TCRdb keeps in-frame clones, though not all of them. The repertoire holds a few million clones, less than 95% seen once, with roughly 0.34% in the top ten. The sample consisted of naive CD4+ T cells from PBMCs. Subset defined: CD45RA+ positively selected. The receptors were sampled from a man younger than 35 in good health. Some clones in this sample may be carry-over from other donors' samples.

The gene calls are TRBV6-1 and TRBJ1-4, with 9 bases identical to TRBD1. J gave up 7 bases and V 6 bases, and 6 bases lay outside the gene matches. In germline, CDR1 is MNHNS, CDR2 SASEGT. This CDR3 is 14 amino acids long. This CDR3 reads CASSAGTGFEKLFF. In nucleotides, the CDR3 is TGTGCCAGCAGCGCCGGGACAGGGTTTGAAAAACTGTTTTTT.

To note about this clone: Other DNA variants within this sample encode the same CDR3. CDR3 sequence (DNA): TGTGCCAGCAGAATAGCGGGAGGGCCTTACAATGAGCAGTTCTTC. Translating it yields CASRIAGGPYNEQFF. The chain has TRBV2 and TRBJ2-1; 11 bases agree with TRBD2. The V segment lost 6 bases and the J segment 4 bases; nucleotides outside the gene matches: 5. The CDR3 is 15 residues long. The germline gives CDR1 SNHLY, CDR2 FYNNEI.

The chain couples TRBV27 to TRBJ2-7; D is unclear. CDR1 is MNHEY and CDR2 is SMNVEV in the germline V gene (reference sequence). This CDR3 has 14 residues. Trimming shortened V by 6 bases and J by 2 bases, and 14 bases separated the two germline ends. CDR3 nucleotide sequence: TGTGCCAGCAGCCCCTTGGTAAAACCCTACGAGCAGTACTTC. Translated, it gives CASSPLVKPYEQYF.

The CDR3 loop is CASSRKTGGRTDTQYF. CDR3 in DNA: TGTGCCAGCAGCAGAAAGACAGGGGGCAGGACAGATACGCAGTATTTT. The rearrangement uses TRBV11-3 and TRBJ2-3; 10 bases agree with TRBD1. Per the germline V gene, CDR1 is SGHNT and CDR2 is YENEEA. This CDR3 has 16 residues. V lost 5 bases to trimming and J lost 3 bases; unmatched junction nucleotides: 8.

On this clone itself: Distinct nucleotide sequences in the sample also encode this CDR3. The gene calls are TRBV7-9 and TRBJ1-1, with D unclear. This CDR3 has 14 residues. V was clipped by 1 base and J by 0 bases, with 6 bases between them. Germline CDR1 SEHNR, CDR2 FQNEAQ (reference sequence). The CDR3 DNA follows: TGTGCCAGCAGCTTAGGAGGAGTGAACACTGAAGCTTTCTTT. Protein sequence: CASSLGGVNTEAFF.

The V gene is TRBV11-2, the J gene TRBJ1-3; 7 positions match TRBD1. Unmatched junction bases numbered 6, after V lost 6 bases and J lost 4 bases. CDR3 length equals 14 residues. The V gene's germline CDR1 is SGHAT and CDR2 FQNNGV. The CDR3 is CASRGGSWGNTIYF. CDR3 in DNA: TGTGCCAGCAGAGGGGGCTCATGGGGAAACACCATATATTTT.

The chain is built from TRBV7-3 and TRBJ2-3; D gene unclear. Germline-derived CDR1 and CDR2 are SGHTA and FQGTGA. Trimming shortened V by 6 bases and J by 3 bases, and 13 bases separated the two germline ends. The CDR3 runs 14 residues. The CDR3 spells CASRRNLGTDTQYF. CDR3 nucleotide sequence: TGTGCCAGCAGGAGGAATCTCGGGACAGATACGCAGTATTTT.

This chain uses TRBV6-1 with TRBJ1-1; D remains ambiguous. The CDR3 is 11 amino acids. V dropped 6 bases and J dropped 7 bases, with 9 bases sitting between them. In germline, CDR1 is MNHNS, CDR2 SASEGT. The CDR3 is CASRRTFEAFF. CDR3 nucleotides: TGTGCCAGCAGGCGGACTTTTGAAGCTTTCTTT.

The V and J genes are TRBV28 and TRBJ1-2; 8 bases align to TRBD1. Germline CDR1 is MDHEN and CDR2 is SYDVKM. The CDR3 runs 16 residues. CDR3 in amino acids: CGTTGAGGEIPYGYTF. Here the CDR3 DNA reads TGTGGCACTACCGGAGCAGGGGGCGAGATACCCTATGGCTACACCTTC.

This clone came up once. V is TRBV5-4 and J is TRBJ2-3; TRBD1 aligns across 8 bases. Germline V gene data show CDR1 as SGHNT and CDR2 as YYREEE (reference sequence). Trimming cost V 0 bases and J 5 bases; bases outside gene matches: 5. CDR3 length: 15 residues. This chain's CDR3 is CASSLARGQVDTQYF. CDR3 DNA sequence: TGTGCCAGCAGCTTGGCCAGGGGGCAAGTAGATACGCAGTATTTT.

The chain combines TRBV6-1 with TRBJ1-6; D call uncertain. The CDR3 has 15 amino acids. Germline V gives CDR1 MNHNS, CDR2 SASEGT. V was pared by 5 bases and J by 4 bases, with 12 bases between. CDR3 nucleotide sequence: TGTGCCAGCAGTCGGACGGGTGGGTATAATTCACCCCTCCACTTT. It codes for CASSRTGGYNSPLHF.

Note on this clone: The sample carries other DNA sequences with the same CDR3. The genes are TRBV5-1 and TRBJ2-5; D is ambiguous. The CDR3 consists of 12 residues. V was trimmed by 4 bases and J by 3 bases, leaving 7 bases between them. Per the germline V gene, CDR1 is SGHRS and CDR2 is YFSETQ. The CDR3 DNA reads TGCGCCAGCAGCCTCGGAGAAGAGACCCAGTACTTC. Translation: CASSLGEETQYF.

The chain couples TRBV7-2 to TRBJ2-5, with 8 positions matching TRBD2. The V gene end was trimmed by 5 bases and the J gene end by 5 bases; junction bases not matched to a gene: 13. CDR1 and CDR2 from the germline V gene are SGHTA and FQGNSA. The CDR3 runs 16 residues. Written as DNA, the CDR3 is TGTGCCAGCAGCCTCCAAGCGGGAGTGGTAGGGGAGACCCAGTACTTC. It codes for CASSLQAGVVGETQYF. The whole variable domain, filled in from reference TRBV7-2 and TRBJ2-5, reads GAGVSQSPSNKVTEKGKDVELRCDPISGHTALYWYRQSLGQGLEFLIYFQGNSAPDKSGLPSDRFSAERTGGSVSTLTIQRTQQEDSAVYLCASSLQAGVVGETQYFGPGTRLLVL.

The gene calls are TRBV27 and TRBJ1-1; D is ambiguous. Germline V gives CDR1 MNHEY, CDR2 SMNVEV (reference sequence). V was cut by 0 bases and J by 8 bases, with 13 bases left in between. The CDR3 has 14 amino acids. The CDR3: CASSLSAAPIEAFF. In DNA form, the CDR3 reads TGTGCCAGCAGTTTATCAGCAGCGCCCATAGAAGCTTTCTTT.

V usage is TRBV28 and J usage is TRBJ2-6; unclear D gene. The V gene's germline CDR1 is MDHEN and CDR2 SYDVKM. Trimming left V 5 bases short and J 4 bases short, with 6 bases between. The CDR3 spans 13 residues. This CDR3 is CASSMQGANVLTF. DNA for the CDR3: TGTGCCAGCAGTATGCAGGGGGCCAACGTCCTGACTTTC.

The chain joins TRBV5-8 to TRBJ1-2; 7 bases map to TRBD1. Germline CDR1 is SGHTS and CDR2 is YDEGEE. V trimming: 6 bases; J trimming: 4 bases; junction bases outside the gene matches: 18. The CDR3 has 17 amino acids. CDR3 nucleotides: TGTGCCAGCATATTCCAGACAGGGTTTCCTACTACCTATGGCTACACCTTC. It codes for CASIFQTGFPTTYGYTF.

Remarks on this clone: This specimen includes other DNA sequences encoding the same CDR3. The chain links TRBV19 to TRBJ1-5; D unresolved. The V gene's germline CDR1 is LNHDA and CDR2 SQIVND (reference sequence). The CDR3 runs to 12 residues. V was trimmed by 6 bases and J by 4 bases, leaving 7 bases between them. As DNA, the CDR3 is TGTGCCAGTAGCCGATTAAATCAGCCCCAGCATTTT. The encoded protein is CASSRLNQPQHF.

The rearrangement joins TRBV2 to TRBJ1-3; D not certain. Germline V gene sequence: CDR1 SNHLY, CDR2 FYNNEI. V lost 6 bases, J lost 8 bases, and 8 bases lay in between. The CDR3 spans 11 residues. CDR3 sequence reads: CASSVGYTIYF. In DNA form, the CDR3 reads TGTGCCAGCAGCGTAGGATACACCATATATTTT.

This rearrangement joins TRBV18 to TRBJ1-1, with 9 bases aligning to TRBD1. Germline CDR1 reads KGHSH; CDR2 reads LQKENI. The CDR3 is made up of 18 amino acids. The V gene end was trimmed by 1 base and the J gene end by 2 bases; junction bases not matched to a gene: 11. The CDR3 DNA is TGTGCCAGCTCACCACGTCAGACAGGGGGAAGAATCAACACTGAAGCTTTCTTT. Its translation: CASSPRQTGGRINTEAFF.

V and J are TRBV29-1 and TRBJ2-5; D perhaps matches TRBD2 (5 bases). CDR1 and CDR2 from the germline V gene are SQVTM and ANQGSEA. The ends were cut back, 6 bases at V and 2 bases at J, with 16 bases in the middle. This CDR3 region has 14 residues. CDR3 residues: CSVAPAGRQETQYF. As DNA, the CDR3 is TGCAGCGTCGCCCCGGCTGGGAGACAAGAGACCCAGTACTTC.

The CDR3 DNA sequence: TGTGCCAGCTCACCTGCCGGGACAGGCGGCTACGAGCAGTACTTC. Translated: CASSPAGTGGYEQYF. This chain links TRBV18 with TRBJ2-7; 8 bases match TRBD1. The CDR3 is 15 residues long. CDR1 is KGHSH, CDR2 LQKENI, per germline. The V and J ends lost 3 bases and 3 bases, in that order; junction bases with no gene match: 7.

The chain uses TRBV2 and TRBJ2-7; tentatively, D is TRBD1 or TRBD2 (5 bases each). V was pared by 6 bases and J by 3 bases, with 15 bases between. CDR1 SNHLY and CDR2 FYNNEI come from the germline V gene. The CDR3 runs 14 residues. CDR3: CASRQQGARYEQYF. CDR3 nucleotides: TGTGCCAGCAGACAGCAGGGAGCTCGCTACGAGCAGTACTTC.

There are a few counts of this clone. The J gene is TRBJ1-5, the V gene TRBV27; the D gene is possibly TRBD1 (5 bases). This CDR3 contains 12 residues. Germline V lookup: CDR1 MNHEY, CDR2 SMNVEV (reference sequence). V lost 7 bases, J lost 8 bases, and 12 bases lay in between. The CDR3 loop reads CASNQRGEPQHF. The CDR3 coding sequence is TGTGCCAGCAACCAGCGGGGGGAGCCCCAGCATTTT.

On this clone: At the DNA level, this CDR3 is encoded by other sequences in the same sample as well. As DNA, the CDR3 is TGTGCCAGCAGCCTAACAAATGAGCAGTTCTTC. Translating gives CASSLTNEQFF. The chain carries TRBV2 and TRBJ2-1; the D is unclear. The CDR3 covers 11 residues. Germline loops: CDR1 SNHLY, CDR2 FYNNEI. Trimming stripped 6 bases from V and 7 bases from J, with 7 bases between.

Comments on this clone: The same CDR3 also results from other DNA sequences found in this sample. Written as DNA, the CDR3 is TGTGCCAGCAGCGTAGAAGCTAGCAATCAGCCCCAGCATTTT. This gives the protein CASSVEASNQPQHF. V usage is TRBV9 and J usage is TRBJ1-5; D gene uncertain. CDR1 is SGDLS and CDR2 is YYNGEE in the germline V gene. This CDR3 contains 14 residues. Trimming pared 0 bases from V and 0 bases from J, leaving 4 bases between.

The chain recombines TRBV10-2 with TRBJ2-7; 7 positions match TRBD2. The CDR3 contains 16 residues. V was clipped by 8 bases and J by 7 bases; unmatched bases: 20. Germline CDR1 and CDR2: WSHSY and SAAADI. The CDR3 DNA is TGCGCCAGCGCCAAAGGGTGGCGGGAGCAGACGGGGGAGCAGTACTTC. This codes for CASAKGWREQTGEQYF.

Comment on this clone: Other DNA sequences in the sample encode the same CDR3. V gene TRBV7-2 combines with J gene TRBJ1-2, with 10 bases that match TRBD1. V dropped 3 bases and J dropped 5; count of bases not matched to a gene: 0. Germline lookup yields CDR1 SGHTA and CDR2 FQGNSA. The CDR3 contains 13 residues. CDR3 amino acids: CASSLGQGYGYTF. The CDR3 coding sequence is TGTGCCAGCAGCTTGGGACAGGGGTATGGCTACACCTTC.